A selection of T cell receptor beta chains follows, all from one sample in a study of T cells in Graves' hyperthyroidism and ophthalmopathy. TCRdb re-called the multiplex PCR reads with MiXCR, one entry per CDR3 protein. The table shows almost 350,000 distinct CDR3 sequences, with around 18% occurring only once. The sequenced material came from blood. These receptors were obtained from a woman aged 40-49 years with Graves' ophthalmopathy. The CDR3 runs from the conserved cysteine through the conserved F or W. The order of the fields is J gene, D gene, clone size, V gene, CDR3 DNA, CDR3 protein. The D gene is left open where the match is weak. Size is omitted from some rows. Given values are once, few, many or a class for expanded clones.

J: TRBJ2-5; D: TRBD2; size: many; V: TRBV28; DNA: TGTGCCAGCAGTATAACACTAGCGGGAGGGAGAGAGACCCAGTACTTC; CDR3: CASSITLAGGRETQYF
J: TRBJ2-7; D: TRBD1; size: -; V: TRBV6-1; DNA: TGTGCCAGCAGTGAGGGGACAGGGACCCCTCGGGAGCAGTACTTC; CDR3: CASSEGTGTPREQYF
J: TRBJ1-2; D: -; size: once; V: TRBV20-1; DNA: TGCAGTGCTCAAGGGGGGGGCGTTGATGGCTACACCTTC; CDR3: CSAQGGGVDGYTF
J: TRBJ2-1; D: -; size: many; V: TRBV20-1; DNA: TGCAGTGCTGGTCCTCAGGCCAGGGGCTTCGAGGATGAGCAGTTCTTC; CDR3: CSAGPQARGFEDEQFF
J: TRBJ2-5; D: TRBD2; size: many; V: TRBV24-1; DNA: TGTGCCACCAGTGACACGACTAGCGGCCAGGTGACCCAGTACTTC; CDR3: CATSDTTSGQVTQYF
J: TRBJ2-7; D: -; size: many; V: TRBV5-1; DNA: TGCGCCAGCAGCTGGCAGGGACGTACCTACGAGCAGTACTTC; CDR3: CASSWQGRTYEQYF
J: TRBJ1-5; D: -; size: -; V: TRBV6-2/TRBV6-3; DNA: TGTGCCAGCACCCGATCTGGCAATCAGCCCCAGCATTTT; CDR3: CASTRSGNQPQHF
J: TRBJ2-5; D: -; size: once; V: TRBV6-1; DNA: TGTGCCAGCAGTGAAACACTAGGAGAGACCCAGTACTTC; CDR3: CASSETLGETQYF
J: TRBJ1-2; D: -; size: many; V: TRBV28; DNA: TGTGCCAGCAAACCGGCCGGGCGAGACTATGGCTACACCTTC; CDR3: CASKPAGRDYGYTF
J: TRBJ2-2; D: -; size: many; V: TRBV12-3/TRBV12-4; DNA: TGTGCCAGCAGCACAACAGAGGGCGGGGAGCTGTTTTTT; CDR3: CASSTTEGGELFF
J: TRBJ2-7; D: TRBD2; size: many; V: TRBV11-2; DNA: TGTGCCAGCAGCTTAGTTAGCGGGGACTCCTACGAGCAGTACTTC; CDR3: CASSLVSGDSYEQYF
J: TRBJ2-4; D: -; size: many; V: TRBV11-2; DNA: TGTGCCAGCAGCTTAGGGGAGGTGGCCAAAAACATTCAGTACTTC; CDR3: CASSLGEVAKNIQYF
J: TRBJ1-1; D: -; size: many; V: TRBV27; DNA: TGTGCCAGCAGTGCCTCCCAGGGGAGGGCTGAAGCTTTCTTT; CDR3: CASSASQGRAEAFF
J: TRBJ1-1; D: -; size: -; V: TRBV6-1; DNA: TGTGCCAGCAGGCAGACATCATTGAACACTGAAGCTTTCTTT; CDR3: CASRQTSLNTEAFF
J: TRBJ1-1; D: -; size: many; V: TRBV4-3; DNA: TGCGCCAGCAGCCAAGATGGGGACACTGAAGCTTTCTTT; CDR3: CASSQDGDTEAFF
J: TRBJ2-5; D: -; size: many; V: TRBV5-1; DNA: TGCGCCAGCCGCAGGGCGGGTTATCAAGAGACCCAGTACTTC; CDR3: CASRRAGYQETQYF
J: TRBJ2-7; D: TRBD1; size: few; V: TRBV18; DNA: TGTGCCAGCTCACAGCGGGACAGGGGAAACGAGCAGTACTTC; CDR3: CASSQRDRGNEQYF
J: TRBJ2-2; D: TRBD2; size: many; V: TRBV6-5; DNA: TGTGCCAGCAGACCGCCCGGGAGGCCGAACACCGGGGAGCTGTTTTTT; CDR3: CASRPPGRPNTGELFF
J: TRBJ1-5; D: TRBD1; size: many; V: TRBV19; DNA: TGTGCCAGTAGTATTAACAGGGGAAATCAGCCCCAGCATTTT; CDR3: CASSINRGNQPQHF
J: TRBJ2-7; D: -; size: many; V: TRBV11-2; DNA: TGTGCCAGCAGCTTAAGGCTGCAGGGCTACGAGCAGTACTTC; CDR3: CASSLRLQGYEQYF
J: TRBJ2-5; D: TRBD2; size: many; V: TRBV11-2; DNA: TGTGCCAGCAGCTTAGTACTAGCGGGAGGGACGGGGCAAGAGACCCAGTACTTC; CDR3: CASSLVLAGGTGQETQYF
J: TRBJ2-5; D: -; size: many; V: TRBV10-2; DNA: TGCGCCAGCAGTAAGAGGAGAGGGGAGACCCAGTACTTC; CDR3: CASSKRRGETQYF
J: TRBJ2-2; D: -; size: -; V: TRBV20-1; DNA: TGCAGTGCTAGACCTGGACCGAAAGATGCATGGACCGGGGAGCTGTTTTTT; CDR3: CSARPGPKDAWTGELFF
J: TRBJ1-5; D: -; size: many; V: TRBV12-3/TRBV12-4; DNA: TGTGCCAGCAGTTTAATCGGGACCTATAGCAATCAGCCCCAGCATTTT; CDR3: CASSLIGTYSNQPQHF
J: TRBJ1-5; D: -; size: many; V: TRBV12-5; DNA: TGTGCTAGTGGTTTGACCGGAGATCAGCCCCAGCATTTT; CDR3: CASGLTGDQPQHF
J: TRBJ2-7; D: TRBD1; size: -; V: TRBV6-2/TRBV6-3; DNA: TGTGCCAGCAAGTTTCGGACAGGGACCGAGCAGTACTTC; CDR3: CASKFRTGTEQYF
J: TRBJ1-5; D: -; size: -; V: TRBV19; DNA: TGTGCCAGTAGTACTGGACGCCAGAGCAATCAGCCCCAGCATTTT; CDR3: CASSTGRQSNQPQHF
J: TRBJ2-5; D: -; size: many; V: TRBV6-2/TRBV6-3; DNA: TGTGCCAGCAGTTCCGGCTTGGTGGTCCGGGGGATTCGCCAAGAGACCCAGTACTTC; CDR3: CASSSGLVVRGIRQETQYF
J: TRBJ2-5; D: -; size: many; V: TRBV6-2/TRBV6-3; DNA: TGTGCCAGCAGTCGCGAGACCCAGTACTTC; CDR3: CASSRETQYF
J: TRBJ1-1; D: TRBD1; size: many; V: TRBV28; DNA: TGTGCCGGGAGAAAGATGACAGGGACCAACACTGAAGCTTTCTTT; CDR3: CAGRKMTGTNTEAFF
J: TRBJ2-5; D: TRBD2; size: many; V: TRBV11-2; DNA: TGTGCCAGCAGCAATCTAGCGGGGGATGAGACCCAGTACTTC; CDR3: CASSNLAGDETQYF
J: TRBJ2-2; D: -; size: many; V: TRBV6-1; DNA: TGTGCCAGCAGTGACCGCACCGGGGAGCTGTTTTTT; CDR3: CASSDRTGELFF
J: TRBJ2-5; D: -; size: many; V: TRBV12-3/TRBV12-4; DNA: TGTGCCAGCAGTGCCAGCCCCTTGGGGACCCAGTACTTC; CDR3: CASSASPLGTQYF
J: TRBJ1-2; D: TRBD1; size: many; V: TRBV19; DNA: TGTGCCAGTAGTGGATCCGGGACAGGGGAATGGAATGGCTACACCTTC; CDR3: CASSGSGTGEWNGYTF
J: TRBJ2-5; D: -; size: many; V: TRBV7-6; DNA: TGTGCCAGCAGCTTAGTTAGGCAGAACCAAGAGACCCAGTACTTC; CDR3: CASSLVRQNQETQYF
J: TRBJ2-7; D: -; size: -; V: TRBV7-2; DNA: TGTGCCAGCAGCCCTCGGTTTGCAGCGCTCGAGCAGTACTTC; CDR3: CASSPRFAALEQYF
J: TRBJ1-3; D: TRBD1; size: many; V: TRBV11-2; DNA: TGTGCCAGCAGCTCCCCCGGGACAGGCGGAAACACCATATATTTT; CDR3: CASSSPGTGGNTIYF
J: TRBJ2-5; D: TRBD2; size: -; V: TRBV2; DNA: TGTGCCAGCAGTGAAGCGCTAACTAGCGGGAGGGGGGGGACCCAGTACTTC; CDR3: CASSEALTSGRGGTQYF
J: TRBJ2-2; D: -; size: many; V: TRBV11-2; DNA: TGTGCCAGCAGCCTGGGACGGCAGAACACCGGGGAGCTGTTTTTT; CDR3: CASSLGRQNTGELFF
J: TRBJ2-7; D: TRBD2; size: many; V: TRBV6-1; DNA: TGTGCCAGCAGGGATACTAGCGGGAGTTTCGGAAACTACGAGCAGTACTTC; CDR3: CASRDTSGSFGNYEQYF
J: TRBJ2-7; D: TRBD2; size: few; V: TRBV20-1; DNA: TGCAGTGCTAGAGATGGAACTAGCGCCTCCTACGAGCAGTACTTC; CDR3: CSARDGTSASYEQYF
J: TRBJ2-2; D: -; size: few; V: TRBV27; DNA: TGTGCCAGCACCATAACGGGGTCGGTGGTGAACACCGGGGAGCTGTTTTTT; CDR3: CASTITGSVVNTGELFF
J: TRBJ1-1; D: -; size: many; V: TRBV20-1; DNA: TGCAGTGCTGACGCTACGACAGGTGAGACTGAAGCTTTCTTT; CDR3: CSADATTGETEAFF
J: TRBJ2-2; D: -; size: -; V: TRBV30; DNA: TGTGCCTGGAGTACTAACACCGGGGAGCTGTTTTTT; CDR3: CAWSTNTGELFF
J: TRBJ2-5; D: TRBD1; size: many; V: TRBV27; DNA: TGTGCCAGCAGTTCTCGGGACAGGGGGCGCGAGGAAGAGACCCAGTACTTC; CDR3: CASSSRDRGREEETQYF